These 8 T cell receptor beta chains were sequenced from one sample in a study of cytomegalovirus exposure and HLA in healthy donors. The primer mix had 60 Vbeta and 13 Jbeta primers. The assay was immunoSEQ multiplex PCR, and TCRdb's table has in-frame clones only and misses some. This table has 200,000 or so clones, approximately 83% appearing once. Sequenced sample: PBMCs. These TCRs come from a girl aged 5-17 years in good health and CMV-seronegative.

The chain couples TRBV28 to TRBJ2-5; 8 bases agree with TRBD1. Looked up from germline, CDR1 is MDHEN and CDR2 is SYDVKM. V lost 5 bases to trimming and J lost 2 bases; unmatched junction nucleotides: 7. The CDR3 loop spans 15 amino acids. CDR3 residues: CASSPRGQGQETQYF. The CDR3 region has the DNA TGTGCCAGCAGTCCCCGAGGACAGGGTCAAGAGACCCAGTACTTC.

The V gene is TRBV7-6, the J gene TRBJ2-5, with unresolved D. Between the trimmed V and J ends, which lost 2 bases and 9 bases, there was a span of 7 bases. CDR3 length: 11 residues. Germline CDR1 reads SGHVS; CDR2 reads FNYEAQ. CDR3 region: CASSLTEAQYF. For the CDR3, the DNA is TGTGCCAGCAGCTTAACTGAGGCCCAGTACTTC.

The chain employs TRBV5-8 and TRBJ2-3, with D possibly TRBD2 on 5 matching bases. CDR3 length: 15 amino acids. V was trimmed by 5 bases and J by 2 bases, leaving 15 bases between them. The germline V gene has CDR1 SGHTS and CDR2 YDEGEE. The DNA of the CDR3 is TGTGCCAGCAGTCTGGGCCGGGGATTCACAGATACGCAGTATTTT. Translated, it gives CASSLGRGFTDTQYF.

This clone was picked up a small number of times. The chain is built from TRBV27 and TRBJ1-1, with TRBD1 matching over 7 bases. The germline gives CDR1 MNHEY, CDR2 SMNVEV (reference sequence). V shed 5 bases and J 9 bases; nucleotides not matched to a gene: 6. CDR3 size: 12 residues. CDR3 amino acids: CASSTQQGQAFF. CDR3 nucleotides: TGTGCCAGCAGTACCCAACAGGGGCAAGCTTTCTTT.

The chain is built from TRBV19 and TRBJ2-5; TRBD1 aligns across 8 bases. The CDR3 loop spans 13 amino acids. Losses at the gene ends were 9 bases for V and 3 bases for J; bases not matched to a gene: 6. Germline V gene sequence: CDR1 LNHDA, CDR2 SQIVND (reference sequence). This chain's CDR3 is CARGQVKEETQYF. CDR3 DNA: TGTGCCAGGGGACAGGTTAAGGAAGAGACCCAGTACTTC.

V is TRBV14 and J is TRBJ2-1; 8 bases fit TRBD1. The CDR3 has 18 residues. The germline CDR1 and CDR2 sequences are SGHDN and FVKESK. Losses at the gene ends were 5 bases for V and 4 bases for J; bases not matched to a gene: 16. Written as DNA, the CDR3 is TGTGCCAGCAGCTCACAGAGGCCTCGGACAGGGCGATACAATGAGCAGTTCTTC. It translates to CASSSQRPRTGRYNEQFF.

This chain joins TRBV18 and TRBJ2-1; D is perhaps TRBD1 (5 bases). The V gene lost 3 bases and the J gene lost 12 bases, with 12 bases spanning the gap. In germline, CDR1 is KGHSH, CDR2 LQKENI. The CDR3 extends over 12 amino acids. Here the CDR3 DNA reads TGTGCCAGCTCACCCGAGACAGACAGGCAGTTCTTC. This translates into CASSPETDRQFF.

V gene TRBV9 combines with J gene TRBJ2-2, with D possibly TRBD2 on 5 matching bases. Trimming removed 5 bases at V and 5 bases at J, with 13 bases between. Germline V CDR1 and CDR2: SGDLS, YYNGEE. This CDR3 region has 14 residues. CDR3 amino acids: CASSRRGETGELFF. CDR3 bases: TGTGCCAGCAGTAGACGGGGAGAAACCGGGGAGCTGTTTTTT. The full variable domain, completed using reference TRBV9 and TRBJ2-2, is DSGVTQTPKHLITATGQRVTLRCSPRSGDLSVYWYQQSLDQGLQFLIQYYNGEERAKGNILERFSAQQFPDLHSELNLSSLELGDSALYFCASSRRGETGELFFGEGSRLTVL.